The 26 T cell receptor beta chains listed next were all sequenced from one sample in a study of PD-1 blockade in classical Hodgkin lymphoma. The time point is: cycle 4 day 1 (C4D1), after six to seven weeks of nivolumab. All trial patients relapsed after autologous stem cell transplantation. Using immunoSEQ multiplex PCR, the repertoire was profiled, and TCRdb retains in-frame clones only, with some absent. The sample lists tens of thousands of clones, around nine tenths occurring once. The source was peripheral blood mononuclear cells (PBMCs), collected before the fourth cycle of nivolumab. The receptors shown here come from a human donor with classical Hodgkin lymphoma.

The chain is built from TRBV7-9 and TRBJ2-7; D remains ambiguous. Trimming pared 5 bases from V and 5 bases from J, leaving 16 bases between. Germline CDR1 reads SEHNR; CDR2 reads FQNEAQ (reference sequence). This CDR3 comprises 14 residues. The CDR3 region is CASSANARLHEQYF. For the CDR3, the DNA is TGTGCCAGCAGCGCAAATGCCCGACTGCACGAGCAGTACTTC.

The chain combines TRBV27 with TRBJ1-5; D gene unclear. This CDR3 region has 16 residues. Germline loops: CDR1 MNHEY, CDR2 SMNVEV (reference sequence). V lost 2 bases and J lost 2, with 13 bases in between. The CDR3 DNA sequence: TGTGCCAGCAGTTTAACCGCGGTTGCGCGCAATCAGCCCCAGCATTTT. The encoded protein is CASSLTAVARNQPQHF.

This clone was recorded once. The rearrangement joins TRBV5-5 to TRBJ2-3; possible D gene TRBD2, 6 bases. This CDR3 is built from 16 residues. V gave up 0 bases and J gave up 0 bases, with 11 bases separating them. Germline CDR1 and CDR2: SGHKS and YYEKEE (reference sequence). The CDR3 spells CASSLGTGVSTDTQYF. CDR3 coding DNA: TGTGCCAGCAGCTTGGGCACGGGGGTGAGCACAGATACGCAGTATTTT. Full variable domain (missing parts from reference TRBV5-5 and TRBJ2-3): DAGVTQSPTHLIKTRGQQVTLRCSPISGHKSVSWYQQVLGQGPQFIFQYYEKEERGRGNFPDRFSARQFPNYSSELNVNALLLGDSALYLCASSLGTGVSTDTQYFGPGTRLTVL.

This clone showed up just a few times. J is TRBJ1-5 and V is TRBV28; D call uncertain. Germline V gives CDR1 MDHEN, CDR2 SYDVKM. V lost 2 bases and J 3 bases, leaving 8 bases between the germline ends. The CDR3 runs 14 residues. CDR3 bases: TGTGCCAGCAGTTTAGTACAGTTCAATCAGCCCCAGCATTTT. Its protein is CASSLVQFNQPQHF.

This chain joins TRBV7-9 and TRBJ2-2; the D gene is possibly TRBD1 (6 bases). The V gene's germline CDR1 is SEHNR and CDR2 FQNEAQ (reference sequence). This CDR3 is 16 amino acids long. The V end was cut by 5 bases, the J end by 2 bases, with 15 bases between. The DNA for the CDR3 is TGTGCCAGCAGCGGCGACCGGACAGTCAACACCGGGGAGCTGTTTTTT. Translating gives CASSGDRTVNTGELFF.

The gene calls are TRBV6-4 and TRBJ1-4; 8 positions agree with TRBD1. The CDR3 has 16 residues. The germline gives CDR1 MRHNA, CDR2 SNTAGT. Trimming cost V 1 base and J 2 bases; bases outside gene matches: 3. CDR3 region: CASSDWGQDTNEKLFF. The CDR3 coding sequence is TGTGCCAGCAGTGACTGGGGACAGGACACTAATGAAAAACTGTTTTTT.

The rearrangement links TRBV5-1 to TRBJ2-3, with 8 bases lining up with TRBD2. V dropped 4 bases and J dropped 1; count of bases not matched to a gene: 14. Germline V lookup: CDR1 SGHRS, CDR2 YFSETQ. The CDR3 is 18 residues long. CDR3 nucleotide sequence: TGCGCCAGCAGCCAAATACCCGGGACTAGTTCAGGCACAGATACGCAGTATTTT. It translates to CASSQIPGTSSGTDTQYF.

This chain uses TRBV30 with TRBJ2-1, with D perhaps TRBD1 (5 bases). V was cut by 5 bases and J by 2 bases, with 13 bases left in between. The CDR3 contains 14 residues. In germline, CDR1 is GTSNPN, CDR2 SVGIG (reference sequence). The CDR3 DNA is TGTGCCTGGGCAGGGTACCCCACCTACAATGAGCAGTTCTTC. Translation gives CAWAGYPTYNEQFF.

This clone was seen only a few times. This chain joins TRBV7-9 and TRBJ1-5; 10 positions agree with TRBD1. J lost 4 bases, V lost 8 bases, and 5 bases had no gene match. The CDR3 consists of 14 residues. CDR1 is SEHNR, CDR2 FQNEAQ, per germline (reference sequence). The CDR3 region is CASQRTGGNQPQHF. Here the CDR3 DNA reads TGTGCCAGCCAGAGGACAGGGGGGAATCAGCCCCAGCATTTT.

This sequence joins TRBV4-1 and TRBJ1-2; D unresolved. V shed 0 bases and J shed 6 bases, with 14 bases lying between them. CDR3 length: 15 residues. Germline CDR1 and CDR2: MGHRA and YSYEKL. This chain's CDR3 is CASSQDLLGSDGYTF. In nucleotides, the CDR3 is TGCGCCAGCAGCCAAGATCTTCTGGGGAGCGATGGCTACACCTTC.

This clone has only a few counts. V and J are TRBV20-1 and TRBJ1-1; maybe TRBD1 (5 bases). Germline V gives CDR1 DFQATT, CDR2 SNEGSKA (reference sequence). Deletions cut 6 bases from V and 7 bases from J, with 12 bases between. The CDR3 is 11 residues long. In DNA, the CDR3 is TGCAGTGCCCTGCAGGGCTTTGAAGCTTTCTTT. Protein: CSALQGFEAFF.

The chain uses TRBV5-1 and TRBJ2-7; D not certain. There are 12 residues in the CDR3. Trimming left V 3 bases short and J 0 bases short, with 4 bases between. Looked up from germline, CDR1 is SGHRS and CDR2 is YFSETQ. In DNA form, the CDR3 reads TGCGCCAGCAGCTCAAACTCCTACGAGCAGTACTTC. It encodes CASSSNSYEQYF.

The CDR3 sequence is CASSPAPGDRTGELFF. The CDR3 region has the DNA TGCGCCAGCAGCCCTGCCCCGGGGGATAGAACCGGGGAGCTGTTTTTT. The chain employs TRBV5-1 and TRBJ2-2; possible D gene TRBD2, 6 bases. The CDR3 is 16 amino acids. Germline assignment: CDR1 SGHRS and CDR2 YFSETQ. Trimming shortened V by 4 bases and J by 5 bases, and 18 bases separated the two germline ends.

The chain employs TRBV11-2 and TRBJ2-1; 8 bases are a match to TRBD1. CDR3 length: 18 residues. CDR1 is SGHAT, CDR2 FQNNGV, per germline. Trimming removed 3 bases from V and 8 bases from J; junction bases left unmatched: 18. CDR3 amino acids: CASSFIGQGRRGGHEQFF. The CDR3 bases are TGTGCCAGCAGCTTTATAGGACAGGGTCGACGCGGTGGGCATGAGCAGTTCTTC.

The chain is built from TRBV6-5 and TRBJ2-7; D might be TRBD2 (5 bases). The CDR3 totals 13 residues. Germline CDR1 is MNHEY and CDR2 is SVGAGI. The germline V and J ends were trimmed by 8 bases and 4 bases, with 15 bases remaining between them. The CDR3 DNA follows: TGTGCCAGCGCGAGTAGCGTACTGTACGAGCAGTACTTC. This sequence encodes CASASSVLYEQYF.

V gene TRBV6-6 combines with J gene TRBJ1-1; D not certain. V was cut by 6 bases and J by 3 bases, with 17 bases left in between. CDR1 MNHNY and CDR2 SVGAGI come from the germline V gene (reference sequence). The CDR3 consists of 15 residues. The CDR3 region has the DNA TGTGCCAGCAGCTCAGCCATGGATGGCGACACTGAAGCTTTCTTT. Amino acid sequence: CASSSAMDGDTEAFF.

The table lists this clone with a count of one. The chain recombines TRBV28 with TRBJ1-2, with a possible D match to TRBD1 (6 bases). Looked up from germline, CDR1 is MDHEN and CDR2 is SYDVKM. The CDR3 totals 15 residues. V lost 6 bases to trimming and J lost 5 bases, with 19 bases between them. The DNA for the CDR3 is TGTGCCAGCAGGCTCTCAGGGGATTTGGGATATGGCTACACCTTC. It codes for CASRLSGDLGYGYTF.

The chain uses TRBV5-1 and TRBJ1-1; D ambiguous. Germline V lookup: CDR1 SGHRS, CDR2 YFSETQ. The V end lost 6 bases, the J end lost 0 bases, and 9 bases lay between the germline ends. There are 13 residues in the CDR3. The CDR3 DNA sequence: TGCGCCAGCAAATATAACATGAACACTGAAGCTTTCTTT. This translates into CASKYNMNTEAFF. Full variable domain (rest looked up from reference TRBV5-1 and TRBJ1-1): KAGVTQTPRYLIKTRGQQVTLSCSPISGHRSVSWYQQTPGQGLQFLFEYFSETQRNKGNFPGRFSGRQFSNSRSEMNVSTLELGDSALYLCASKYNMNTEAFFGQGTRLTVV.

The genes are TRBV7-9 and TRBJ1-1; D may be TRBD1 (6 bases). Germline loops: CDR1 SEHNR, CDR2 FQNEAQ (reference sequence). The CDR3 has 13 residues. Between the trimmed V and J ends, which lost 5 bases and 3 bases, there was a span of 10 bases. This chain's CDR3 is CASSPRQDTEAFF. The DNA for the CDR3 is TGTGCCAGCAGCCCTCGACAGGACACTGAAGCTTTCTTT.

This sequence joins TRBV11-2 and TRBJ2-3; D could derive from TRBD1 or TRBD2 (5 bases each). The CDR3 extends over 15 amino acids. Germline V gene sequence: CDR1 SGHAT, CDR2 FQNNGV. Trimming shortened V by 2 bases and J by 1 base, and 10 bases separated the two germline ends. CDR3 protein: CASSLNGDGTDTQYF. The CDR3 bases are TGTGCCAGCAGCTTAAACGGGGACGGCACAGATACGCAGTATTTT.

This chain connects TRBV19 to TRBJ2-1, with 14 positions matching TRBD2. J lost 0 bases, V lost 0 bases, and 10 bases had no gene match. Germline assignment: CDR1 LNHDA and CDR2 SQIVND (reference sequence). The CDR3 extends over 21 amino acids. CDR3: CASSIDSGLAGALSSYNEQFF. The DNA of the CDR3 is TGTGCCAGTAGTATAGATTCGGGACTAGCGGGGGCCCTGAGCTCCTACAATGAGCAGTTCTTC.

The chain employs TRBV29-1 and TRBJ1-1; D is undetermined. Trimming left V 4 bases short and J 0 bases short, with 15 bases between. This CDR3 is built from 15 residues. Germline-derived CDR1 and CDR2 are SQVTM and ANQGSEA. CDR3 bases: TGCAGCGTTGTTTTAAGGGCCAGTATGAACACTGAAGCTTTCTTT. The encoded protein is CSVVLRASMNTEAFF.

The CDR3 is CASSPQTGRDGYTF. The DNA for the CDR3 is TGCGCCAGCAGCCCCCAGACAGGGCGGGATGGCTACACCTTC. V and J are TRBV5-1 and TRBJ1-2; 7 nucleotides line up with TRBD1. The V and J ends lost 4 bases and 6 bases, in that order; junction bases with no gene match: 9. Germline CDR1 reads SGHRS; CDR2 reads YFSETQ. This CDR3 has 14 residues.

The J gene is TRBJ1-5, the V gene TRBV6-5; D is unresolved. Germline V gene sequence: CDR1 MNHEY, CDR2 SVGAGI. The CDR3 is 14 amino acids. The germline V and J ends were trimmed by 6 bases and 2 bases, with 11 bases remaining between them. CDR3: CASRTSSGNQPQHF. The CDR3 DNA follows: TGTGCCAGCAGAACTTCCTCGGGCAATCAGCCCCAGCATTTT.

J is TRBJ1-1 and V is TRBV6-5, with D unclear. The V end was cut by 2 bases, the J end by 4 bases, with 8 bases between. The CDR3 length is 13 residues. Germline V gene lookup returns CDR1 MNHEY and CDR2 SVGAGI. The CDR3 DNA is TGTGCCAGCAGTTACCTGGGATCCACTGAAGCTTTCTTT. It encodes CASSYLGSTEAFF.

The chain has TRBV6-1 and TRBJ1-1; 10 bases are shared with TRBD1. Germline V lookup: CDR1 MNHNS, CDR2 SASEGT. V dropped 6 bases and J dropped 3; count of bases not matched to a gene: 1. This CDR3 comprises 13 residues. CDR3 in DNA: TGTGCCAGCAGCGACAGGGGGCACACTGAAGCTTTCTTT. It encodes CASSDRGHTEAFF.